The 3 T cell receptor beta chains below were found in one sample sequenced in a study of blood T cell repertoires in COVID-19. TCRdb keeps only in-frame clones here, not all; method: immunoSEQ multiplex PCR. Of approximately 150,000 clones in the sample, 80% to 90% were seen once. The specimen sequenced was peripheral blood. The receptors originated from a woman between 50 and 59 years old with acute or convalescent COVID-19.

The V and J genes are TRBV12-5 and TRBJ2-3; D unclear. Germline V gene sequence: CDR1 LGHNT, CDR2 FRNRAP. The length of the CDR3 is 14 residues. Trimming took 1 base from V and 2 from J, leaving 7 bases between them. The chain's CDR3 is CASGLGLHTDTQYF. The CDR3 DNA follows: TGTGCTAGTGGTTTGGGACTGCACACAGATACGCAGTATTTT.

The CDR3 loop is CASSFSESYNSPLHF. CDR3 coding DNA: TGTGCCAGCAGCTTTTCCGAGTCCTATAATTCACCCCTCCACTTT. The chain recombines TRBV11-1 with TRBJ1-6, with D unclear. The CDR3 has 15 residues. Germline V gene lookup returns CDR1 SGHAT and CDR2 FQDESV (reference sequence). Trimming removed 3 bases from V and 1 base from J, with 7 bases in between.

The chain joins TRBV6-2 or TRBV6-3 to TRBJ1-2, with D maybe TRBD1 (6 bases). V was clipped by 2 bases and J by 7 bases, with 14 bases between them. The CDR3 is 14 residues long. The germline V gene has CDR1 MNHEY and CDR2 SVGEGT. The CDR3: CASSYGQGWSGYTF. In nucleotides, the CDR3 is TGTGCCAGCAGTTACGGGCAGGGGTGGTCTGGCTACACCTTC.